A single sample is the source of the 3 T cell receptor beta chains below, sequenced in a study of blood T cells in healthy people across ages. PCR was performed a second time for roughly 7 to 11 cycles using a sample-barcoded 5' primer and a J-beta primer mix. TCRdb passed the 5' RACE reads through MiXCR, listing each CDR3 protein once. The sample holds more than 750,000 distinct CDR3 sequences, almost 30% seen once. These data also formed part of another study, on T cells of mothers and their children.

The sample comprised blood. These receptors were collected from a woman aged 35 to 49 in good health.

Ten or more counts support this clonotype. The chain joins TRBV4-3 to TRBJ2-1; 14 nucleotides match TRBD2. The CDR3 is made up of 16 amino acids. With V trimmed by 0 bases and J by 6 bases, 1 base remained unmatched. The germline CDR1 and CDR2 sequences are LGHNA and YSLEER. The CDR3: CASSQDGLAGGNEQFF. In nucleotides, the CDR3 is TGCGCCAGCAGCCAAGATGGACTAGCGGGGGGCAATGAGCAGTTCTTC.

This clonotype was seen many times. This rearrangement joins TRBV5-1 to TRBJ2-1; D is possibly TRBD1 (6 bases). The CDR3 contains 13 residues. The V gene's germline CDR1 is SGHRS and CDR2 YFSETQ. The V and J ends lost 7 bases and 8 bases respectively, with 16 bases between them. In DNA form, the CDR3 reads TGCGCCAGCGGGATTGCAGGGGAGTATGAGCAGTTCTTC. It encodes CASGIAGEYEQFF.

This clonotype has more than one count but fewer than ten. Given a much more abundant clone one base away, this may be a read error. The V and J genes are TRBV5-1 and TRBJ2-4; D is undetermined. V shed 3 bases and J shed 1 base, with 8 bases lying between them. The CDR3 is made up of 14 amino acids. From germline, CDR1 is SGHRS and CDR2 YFSETQ. This chain's CDR3 is CASSWMEAKNIQYF. Written as DNA, the CDR3 is TGCGCCAGCAGCTGGATGGAGGCCAAAAACATTCAGTACTTC.